This T cell receptor beta chain was identified during a study of T cell repertoires in cytomegalovirus infection. Across the study: Alongside well-studied HLA-B-restricted CMV epitopes, recently identified HLA-C-restricted CMV epitopes were also used.

Comment on this clonotype: Antigen unknown.

Whole-study findings and limits: The ex vivo response was dominated by HLA-C-restricted CMV-specific TCR beta clonotypes.

Trimming at V came to 3 bases and at J to 5 bases, leaving 3 bases not matched to a gene. Germline values: CDR1 SGHNT, CDR2 YYREEE (reference sequence). The length of the CDR3 is 16 residues. MiXCR, run by TCRdb on the reads, gives a single entry per CDR3 protein. The repertoire holds roughly 920,000 distinct CDR3 sequences, around 32% seen once, with around an eighth in the top ten. The chain links TRBV5-4 to TRBJ2-2; 14 bases fit TRBD2. The source material was cultured CD8+ T cells from PBMCs, sampled from culture after CMV antigen stimulation. The source is a human donor in good health (CMV status not recorded). Some clones in this sample may be carry-over from other donors' samples. CDR3 region: CASSSGLAGATGELFF. The CDR3 region has the DNA TGTGCCAGCAGCTCGGGACTAGCGGGGGCTACCGGGGAGCTGTTTTTT.